These 26 T cell receptor beta chains originate from one sample sequenced in a study of technical replicates of blood from a few donors. The assay was immunoSEQ multiplex PCR, and TCRdb's table has in-frame clones only and misses some. The table records about 56,000 clones, over 90% of them present only once. The sequenced material came from PBMCs. The receptors originated from a human donor in good health. Some clones in this sample may be carry-over from other donors' samples.

The chain employs TRBV11-2 and TRBJ2-4; tentatively, D is TRBD1 (6 bases). Germline V gene data show CDR1 as SGHAT and CDR2 as FQNNGV. There are 15 residues in the CDR3. V lost 0 bases to trimming and J lost 8 bases, with 14 bases between them. The DNA of the CDR3 is TGTGCCAGCAGCTTAGAAGCGATCCCAGGGGACATTCAGTACTTC. This translates into CASSLEAIPGDIQYF.

This chain joins TRBV6-5 and TRBJ2-5; perhaps TRBD2 as D (6 bases). The CDR3 length is 15 residues. Germline loops: CDR1 MNHEY, CDR2 SVGAGI. Trimming cost V 2 bases and J 5 bases, with 15 bases left between them. CDR3 in DNA: TGTGCCAGCAGTTACGGGGACGCGGGGAGGGAGACCCAGTACTTC. It translates to CASSYGDAGRETQYF.

This clone occurred once. This chain joins TRBV7-9 and TRBJ2-7; D remains ambiguous. Germline V CDR1 and CDR2: SEHNR, FQNEAQ (reference sequence). The V and J ends lost 2 bases and 5 bases respectively, with 10 bases between them. The CDR3 contains 13 residues. This CDR3 reads CASSLSNTDEQYF. Written as DNA, the CDR3 is TGTGCCAGCAGCTTATCCAATACGGACGAGCAGTACTTC. The full variable domain, rest sourced from reference TRBV7-9 and TRBJ2-7, is DTGVSQNPRHKITKRGQNVTFRCDPISEHNRLYWYRQTLGQGPEFLTYFQNEAQLEKSRLLSDRFSAERPKGSFSTLEIQRTEQGDSAMYLCASSLSNTDEQYFGPGTRLTVT.

The rearrangement links TRBV10-3 to TRBJ2-2; the D gene is possibly TRBD2 (6 bases). The CDR3 has 17 amino acids. Germline V lookup: CDR1 ENHRY, CDR2 SYGVKD. The germline V and J ends were trimmed by 4 bases and 4 bases, with 19 bases remaining between them. The CDR3 region is CAISGASLPGSTGELFF. The CDR3 DNA reads as TGTGCCATCAGTGGTGCTAGCCTCCCCGGGAGCACCGGGGAGCTGTTTTTT.

J is TRBJ2-1 and V is TRBV5-8, with TRBD2 matching over 9 bases. The CDR3 length is 18 residues. The germline V gene encodes CDR1 SGHTS and CDR2 YDEGEE. V was clipped by 0 bases and J by 0 bases; unmatched bases: 7. CDR3 protein: CASSLGTTSGFSYNEQFF. The CDR3 DNA reads TGTGCCAGCAGCTTGGGTACGACTAGCGGTTTCTCCTACAATGAGCAGTTCTTC.

This rearrangement joins TRBV10-3 to TRBJ1-1; a possible D gene is TRBD1 (5 bases). The ends were cut back, 3 bases at V and 5 bases at J, with 10 bases in the middle. Looked up from germline, CDR1 is ENHRY and CDR2 is SYGVKD. The CDR3 length is 13 residues. The CDR3, as DNA: TGTGCCATCAGTGATAAAGCAGGGACTGAAGCTTTCTTT. Translated: CAISDKAGTEAFF.

V gene TRBV4-2 combines with J gene TRBJ2-7, with 9 bases that match TRBD2. CDR3 length: 16 amino acids. J lost 2 bases, V lost 0 bases, and 5 bases had no gene match. CDR1 LGHNA and CDR2 YNFKEQ come from the germline V gene. The CDR3 region is CASSQESSGTPYEQYF. The CDR3 bases are TGTGCCAGCAGCCAAGAGTCTAGCGGGACTCCCTACGAGCAGTACTTC.

The chain is built from TRBV5-4 and TRBJ2-7; TRBD2 agrees at 9 bases. This CDR3 has 16 amino acids. From germline, CDR1 is SGHNT and CDR2 YYREEE (reference sequence). V shed 4 bases and J 0 bases; nucleotides not matched to a gene: 8. CDR3 DNA: TGTGCCAGCAGCCCCAGCCTAGCGGGAATCTCCTACGAGCAGTACTTC. Translation gives CASSPSLAGISYEQYF.

The rearrangement uses TRBV27 and TRBJ1-6; 8 positions match TRBD1. CDR3 length: 17 residues. Germline lookup yields CDR1 MNHEY and CDR2 SMNVEV (reference sequence). J gave up 5 bases and V 2 bases, and 8 bases lay outside the gene matches. This CDR3 reads CASSLEGWTGNNSPLHF. CDR3 DNA sequence: TGTGCCAGCAGTTTAGAGGGTTGGACAGGGAATAATTCACCCCTCCACTTT.

The chain has TRBV5-5 and TRBJ1-2, with 7 bases lining up with TRBD1. The CDR3 length is 13 residues. The germline gives CDR1 SGHKS, CDR2 YYEKEE (reference sequence). V trimming: 4 bases; J trimming: 5 bases; junction bases outside the gene matches: 5. The CDR3 sequence: CASSPDRVYGYTF. In DNA, the CDR3 is TGTGCCAGCAGCCCCGACAGGGTTTATGGCTACACCTTC.

The rearrangement uses TRBV19 and TRBJ2-7, with TRBD1 identical over 7 bases. V dropped 8 bases and J dropped 7; count of bases not matched to a gene: 14. Germline CDR1 LNHDA, CDR2 SQIVND (reference sequence). The CDR3 is 14 amino acids. CDR3 residues: CASGPGTAVGEQYF. CDR3 in DNA: TGTGCCAGTGGACCCGGGACAGCTGTCGGGGAGCAGTACTTC.

This clone was detected only once. This rearrangement joins TRBV6-1 to TRBJ2-7, with D perhaps matching TRBD2 (7 bases). Trimming removed 7 bases at V and 3 bases at J, with 13 bases between. Germline V gene sequence: CDR1 MNHNS, CDR2 SASEGT. The CDR3 runs 13 residues. The CDR3 nucleotides are TGTGCCAGCAAGTCGGGGGGCATCTACGAGCAGTACTTC. This encodes CASKSGGIYEQYF.

This chain links TRBV5-1 with TRBJ2-3, with 7 positions matching TRBD2. The CDR3 length is 14 residues. Germline CDR1 and CDR2: SGHRS and YFSETQ. The J segment lost 1 base and the V segment lost 1 base, leaving 0 bases of the junction unmatched. CDR3 loop: CASSLREGTDTQYF. The CDR3 DNA sequence: TGCGCCAGCAGCTTGCGGGAGGGCACAGATACGCAGTATTTT.

This chain joins TRBV25-1 and TRBJ2-7; tentatively, D is TRBD1 (6 bases). The CDR3 contains 15 residues. The germline gives CDR1 MGHDK, CDR2 SYGVNS. V lost 3 bases to trimming and J lost 6 bases, with 18 bases between them. The CDR3 protein is CASSDRGQTRGEQYF. The CDR3 bases are TGTGCCAGCAGTGACAGGGGCCAGACGAGGGGCGAGCAGTACTTC.

This clone was found once. V is TRBV5-1 and J is TRBJ1-1; 8 bases are a match to TRBD1. There are 14 residues in the CDR3. CDR1 is SGHRS and CDR2 is YFSETQ in the germline V gene. V dropped 4 bases and J dropped 1; count of bases not matched to a gene: 3. The CDR3 DNA reads TGCGCCAGCAGCCCGGACAGGGCGAACACTGAAGCTTTCTTT. Protein: CASSPDRANTEAFF.

This clone was recorded once. The CDR3 spells CASSSRPGTAYEQYF. CDR3 nucleotides: TGTGCCAGCAGCTCCCGACCCGGGACTGCGTACGAGCAGTACTTC. The J gene is TRBJ2-7, the V gene TRBV9, with a weak D call TRBD2 (6 bases). The V end was cut by 4 bases, the J end by 4 bases, with 18 bases between. Per germline, CDR1 SGDLS and CDR2 YYNGEE. The CDR3 is 15 amino acids.

The V call is TRBV18, the J call TRBJ1-2, with 8 positions matching TRBD1. CDR1 and CDR2 from the germline V gene are KGHSH and LQKENI. The CDR3 sequence is 13 residues long. V lost 3 bases and J lost 8; bases outside the gene matches: 5. CDR3 in amino acids: CASSPQGAEGYTF. The CDR3 nucleotides read TGTGCCAGCTCACCCCAGGGGGCGGAGGGCTACACCTTC. Supplemented by reference TRBV18 and TRBJ1-2, the full variable domain reads NAGVMQNPRHLVRRRGQEARLRCSPMKGHSHVYWYRQLPEEGLKFMVYLQKENIIDESGMPKERFSAEFPKEGPSILRIQQVVRGDSAAYFCASSPQGAEGYTFGSGTRLTVV.

CDR3 amino acids: CASSQGRGGDNEQFF. The DNA of the CDR3 is TGTGCCAGCAGCCAAGGTCGGGGGGGCGACAATGAGCAGTTCTTC. The chain joins TRBV4-2 to TRBJ2-1; 8 nucleotides align to TRBD2. Germline assignment: CDR1 LGHNA and CDR2 YNFKEQ. The V gene end was trimmed by 1 base and the J gene end by 5 bases; junction bases not matched to a gene: 4. The CDR3 totals 15 residues.

The chain uses TRBV5-4 and TRBJ2-3, with 12 bases lining up with TRBD2. Germline CDR1 and CDR2: SGHNT and YYREEE (reference sequence). V lost 4 bases to trimming and J lost 4 bases; unmatched junction nucleotides: 4. The CDR3 has 15 residues. The CDR3 DNA reads as TGTGCCAGCAGCCGGACTAGCGGGGAAGCAGATACGCAGTATTTT. This gives the protein CASSRTSGEADTQYF.

The chain links TRBV18 to TRBJ1-1; TRBD1 matches at 7 bases. CDR1 and CDR2 from the germline V gene are KGHSH and LQKENI. The CDR3 is made up of 15 amino acids. V shed 5 bases, J shed 1 base, and the junction held 7 bases outside the gene matches. CDR3 sequence reads: CASSTGAGANTEAFF. The CDR3 coding sequence is TGTGCCAGCTCAACAGGGGCCGGGGCGAACACTGAAGCTTTCTTT.

The chain links TRBV6-5 to TRBJ1-3; no definite D call. The germline gives CDR1 MNHEY, CDR2 SVGAGI. There are 16 residues in the CDR3. Trimming stripped 1 base from V and 0 bases from J, with 10 bases between. CDR3 nucleotides: TGTGCCAGCAGTTACTTTTCGAGCCCCTCTGGAAACACCATATATTTT. Encoded protein: CASSYFSSPSGNTIYF.

The V call is TRBV15, the J call TRBJ2-1, with 9 bases that match TRBD2. The ends lost 8 bases at V and 10 bases at J; junction bases unmatched: 9. This CDR3 has 13 amino acids. Germline V gene lookup returns CDR1 LNHNV and CDR2 YYDKDF (reference sequence). The CDR3 coding sequence is TGTGCCACCTTAGCGGGAGAAGGGGGAGAGCAGTTCTTC. It specifies CATLAGEGGEQFF.

This sequence joins TRBV19 and TRBJ1-2; 9 bases are a match to TRBD1. The V and J ends lost 3 bases and 6 bases, in that order; junction bases with no gene match: 8. Germline V gene data show CDR1 as LNHDA and CDR2 as SQIVND (reference sequence). The length of the CDR3 is 15 residues. CDR3 in amino acids: CASSILGTGTHGYTF. As DNA, the CDR3 is TGTGCCAGTAGTATCCTAGGGACAGGGACCCATGGCTACACCTTC.

The V gene is TRBV30, the J gene TRBJ1-4, with D maybe TRBD1 (6 bases). Germline CDR1 and CDR2: GTSNPN and SVGIG (reference sequence). The V end was cut by 4 bases, the J end by 6 bases, with 12 bases between. The CDR3 contains 13 residues. The DNA of the CDR3 is TGTGCCTGGAACCGCGGGGGCGATGAAAAACTGTTTTTT. Its protein is CAWNRGGDEKLFF.

This chain connects TRBV6-5 to TRBJ2-7, with D unresolved. This CDR3 has 12 amino acids. From germline, CDR1 is MNHEY and CDR2 SVGAGI. Trimming pared 8 bases from V and 3 bases from J, leaving 11 bases between. CDR3 nucleotide sequence: TGTGCCAGCGGAGCCCTAGACTACGAGCAGTACTTC. Amino acids: CASGALDYEQYF.

V and J are TRBV4-3 and TRBJ2-2, with TRBD2 identical over 14 bases. The CDR3 has 18 residues. Per the germline V gene, CDR1 is LGHNA and CDR2 is YSLEER. V was clipped by 1 base and J by 0 bases; unmatched bases: 1. The DNA for the CDR3 is TGCGCCAGCAGCCAAGGACTAGCGGGAGGGCCGAACACCGGGGAGCTGTTTTTT. This encodes CASSQGLAGGPNTGELFF.